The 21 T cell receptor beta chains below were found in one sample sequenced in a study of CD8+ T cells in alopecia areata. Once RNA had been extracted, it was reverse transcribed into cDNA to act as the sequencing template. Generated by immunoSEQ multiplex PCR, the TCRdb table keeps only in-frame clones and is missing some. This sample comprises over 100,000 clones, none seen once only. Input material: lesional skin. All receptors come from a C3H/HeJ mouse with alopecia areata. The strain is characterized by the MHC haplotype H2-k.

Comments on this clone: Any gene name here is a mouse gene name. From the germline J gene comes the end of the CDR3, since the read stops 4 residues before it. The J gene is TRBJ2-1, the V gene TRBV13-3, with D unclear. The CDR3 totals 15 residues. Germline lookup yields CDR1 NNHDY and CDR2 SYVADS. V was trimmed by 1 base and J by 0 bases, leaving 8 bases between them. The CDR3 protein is CASSDYSYNYAEQFF. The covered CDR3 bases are TGTGCCAGCAGTGATTACAGTTATAACTATGCT.

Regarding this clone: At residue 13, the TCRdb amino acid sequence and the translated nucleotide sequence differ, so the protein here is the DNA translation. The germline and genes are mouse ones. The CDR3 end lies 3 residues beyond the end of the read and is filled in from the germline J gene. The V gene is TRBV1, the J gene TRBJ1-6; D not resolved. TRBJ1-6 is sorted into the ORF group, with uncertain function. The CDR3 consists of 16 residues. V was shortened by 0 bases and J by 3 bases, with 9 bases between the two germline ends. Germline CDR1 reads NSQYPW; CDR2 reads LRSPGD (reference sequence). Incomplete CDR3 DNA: TGCACCTGCAGTGCAGATTGGAGGGTCTATAATTCGCCC. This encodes CTCSADWRVYNSP. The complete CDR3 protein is CTCSADWRVYNSPLYF.

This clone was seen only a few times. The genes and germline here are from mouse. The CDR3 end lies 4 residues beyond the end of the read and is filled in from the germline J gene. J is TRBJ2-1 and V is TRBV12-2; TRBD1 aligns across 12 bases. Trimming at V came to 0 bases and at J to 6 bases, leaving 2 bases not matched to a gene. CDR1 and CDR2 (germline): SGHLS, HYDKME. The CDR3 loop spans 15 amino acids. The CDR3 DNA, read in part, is TGTGCCAGCTCTCTCGAGGGACAGGGGGCTGCT. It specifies CASSLEGQGAA. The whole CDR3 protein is CASSLEGQGAAEQFF.

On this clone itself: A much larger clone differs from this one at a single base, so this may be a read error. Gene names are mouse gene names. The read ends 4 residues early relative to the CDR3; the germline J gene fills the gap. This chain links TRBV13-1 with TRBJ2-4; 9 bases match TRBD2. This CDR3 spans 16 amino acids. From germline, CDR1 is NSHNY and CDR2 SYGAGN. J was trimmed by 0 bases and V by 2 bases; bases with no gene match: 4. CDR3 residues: CASSEAWGGSQNTLYF. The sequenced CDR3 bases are TGTGCCAGCAGTGAAGCCTGGGGGGGTAGTCAAAAC.

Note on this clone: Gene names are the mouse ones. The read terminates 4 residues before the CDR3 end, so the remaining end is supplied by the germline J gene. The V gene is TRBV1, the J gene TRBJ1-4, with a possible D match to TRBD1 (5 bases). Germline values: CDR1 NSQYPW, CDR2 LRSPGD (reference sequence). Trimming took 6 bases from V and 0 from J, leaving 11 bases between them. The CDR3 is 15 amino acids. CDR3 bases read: TGCACCTGCAGGCCTAGGGGTGTTTCCAACGAA. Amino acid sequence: CTCRPRGVSNE. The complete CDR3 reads CTCRPRGVSNERLFF.

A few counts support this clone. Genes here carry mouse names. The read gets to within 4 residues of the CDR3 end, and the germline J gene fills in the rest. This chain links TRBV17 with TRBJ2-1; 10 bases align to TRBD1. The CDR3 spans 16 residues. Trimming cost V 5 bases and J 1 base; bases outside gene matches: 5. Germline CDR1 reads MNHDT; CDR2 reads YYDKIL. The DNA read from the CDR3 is TGTGCTAGCAGTCCCGGGACAGGGGTCAACTATGCT. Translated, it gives CASSPGTGVNYA. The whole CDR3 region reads CASSPGTGVNYAEQFF. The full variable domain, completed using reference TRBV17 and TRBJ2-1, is DTTVKQNPRYKLARVGKPVNLICSQTMNHDTMYWYQKKPNQAPKLLLFYYDKILNREADTFEKFQSSRPNNSFCSLYIGSAGLEYSAMYLCASSPGTGVNYAEQFFGPGTRLTVL.

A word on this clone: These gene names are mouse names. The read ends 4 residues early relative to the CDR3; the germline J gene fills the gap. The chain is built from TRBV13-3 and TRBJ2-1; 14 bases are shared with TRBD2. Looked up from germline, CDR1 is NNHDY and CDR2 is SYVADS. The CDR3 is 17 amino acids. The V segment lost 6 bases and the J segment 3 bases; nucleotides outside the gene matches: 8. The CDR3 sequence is CASTRDWGGAPYAEQFF. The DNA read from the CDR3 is TGTGCCAGCACCCGGGACTGGGGGGGCGCTCCCTATGCT.

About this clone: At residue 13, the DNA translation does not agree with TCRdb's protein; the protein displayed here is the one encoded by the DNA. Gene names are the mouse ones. The CDR3 loop reads CTCSVSGGNSGNTLYF. CDR3 bases read: TGCACCTGCAGTGTCTCAGGGGGGAATTCTGGAAATACG. The chain recombines TRBV1 with TRBJ1-3; 7 nucleotides align to TRBD1. The read halts 3 residues ahead of the CDR3 end, with the missing end drawn from the germline J gene. The V segment lost 4 bases and the J segment 0 bases; nucleotides outside the gene matches: 6. CDR3 length: 16 amino acids. From germline, CDR1 is NSQYPW and CDR2 LRSPGD (reference sequence).

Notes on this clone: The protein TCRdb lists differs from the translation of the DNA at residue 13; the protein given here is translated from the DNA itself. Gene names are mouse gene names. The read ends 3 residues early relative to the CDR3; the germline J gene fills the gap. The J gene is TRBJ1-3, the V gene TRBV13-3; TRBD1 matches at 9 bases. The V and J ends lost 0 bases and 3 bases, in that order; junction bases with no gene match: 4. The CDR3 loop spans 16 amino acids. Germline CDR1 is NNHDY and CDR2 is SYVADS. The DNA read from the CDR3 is TGTGCCAGCAGTGATGAAGGACAGGGGATTGGAAATACG. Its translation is CASSDEGQGIGNT. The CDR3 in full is CASSDEGQGIGNTLYF.

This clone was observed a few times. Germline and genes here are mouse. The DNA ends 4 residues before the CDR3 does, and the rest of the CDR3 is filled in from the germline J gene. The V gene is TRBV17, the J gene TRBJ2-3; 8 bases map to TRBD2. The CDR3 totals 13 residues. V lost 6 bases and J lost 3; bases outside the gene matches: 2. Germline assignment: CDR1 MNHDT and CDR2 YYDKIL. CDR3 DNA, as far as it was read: TGTGCTAGCAGCCCTGGGGGGGCAGAA. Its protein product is CASSPGGAE. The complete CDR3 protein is CASSPGGAETLYF.

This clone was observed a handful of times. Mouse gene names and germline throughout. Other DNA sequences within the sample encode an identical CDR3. CDR3 DNA, as far as it was read: TGTGCCAGCAGTGCTGGGGGGGCTAGTGCT. Its translation is CASSAGGASA. The complete CDR3 protein is CASSAGGASAEQFF. The chain links TRBV13-3 to TRBJ2-1, with TRBD2 matching over 10 bases. The CDR3 end lies 4 residues beyond the end of the read and is filled in from the germline J gene. With V trimmed by 3 bases and J by 6 bases, 3 bases remained unmatched. This CDR3 comprises 14 residues. Per the germline V gene, CDR1 is NNHDY and CDR2 is SYVADS.

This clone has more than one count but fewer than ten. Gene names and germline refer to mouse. CDR3 region: CASSRDMTRAETLYF. The CDR3 bases that were read are TGTGCTAGCAGTAGAGATATGACACGTGCAGAA. The chain employs TRBV17 and TRBJ2-3; no reliable D call. The CDR3 end falls 4 residues outside the read, so it is completed with the germline J gene. Per the germline V gene, CDR1 is MNHDT and CDR2 is YYDKIL. The CDR3 contains 15 residues. Trimming stripped 0 bases from V and 1 base from J, with 8 bases between.

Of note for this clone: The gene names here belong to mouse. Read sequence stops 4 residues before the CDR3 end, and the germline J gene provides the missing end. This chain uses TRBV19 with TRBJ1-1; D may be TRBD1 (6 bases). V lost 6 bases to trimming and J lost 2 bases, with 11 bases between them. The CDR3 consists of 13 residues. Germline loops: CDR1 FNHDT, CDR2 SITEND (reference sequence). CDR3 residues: CASTGGRNTEVFF. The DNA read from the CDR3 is TGTGCCAGCACTGGGGGGCGCAACACA.

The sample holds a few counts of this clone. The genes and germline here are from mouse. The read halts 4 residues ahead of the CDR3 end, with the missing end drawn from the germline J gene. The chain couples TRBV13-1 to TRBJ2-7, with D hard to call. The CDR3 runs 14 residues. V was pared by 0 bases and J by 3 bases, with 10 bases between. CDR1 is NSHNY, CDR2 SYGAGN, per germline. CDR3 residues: CASSDGEAGYEQYF. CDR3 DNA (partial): TGTGCCAGCAGTGATGGCGAGGCTGGCTAT.

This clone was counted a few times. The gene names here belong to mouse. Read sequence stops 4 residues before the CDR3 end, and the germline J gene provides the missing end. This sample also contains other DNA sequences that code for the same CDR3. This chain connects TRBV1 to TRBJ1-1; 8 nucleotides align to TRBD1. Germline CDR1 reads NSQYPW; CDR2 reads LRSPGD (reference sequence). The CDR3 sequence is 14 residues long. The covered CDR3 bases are TGCACCTGCAGTGCAGATGACAGGGGACCA. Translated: CTCSADDRGP. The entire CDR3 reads CTCSADDRGPEVFF.

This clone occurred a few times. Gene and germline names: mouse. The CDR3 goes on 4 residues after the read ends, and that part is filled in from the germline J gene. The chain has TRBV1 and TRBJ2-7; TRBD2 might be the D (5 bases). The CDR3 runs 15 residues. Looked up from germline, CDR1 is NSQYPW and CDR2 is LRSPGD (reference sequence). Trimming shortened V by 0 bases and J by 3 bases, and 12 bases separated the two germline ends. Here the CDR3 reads CTCSADTSGIYEQYF. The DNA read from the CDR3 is TGCACCTGCAGTGCAGATACTTCTGGGATCTAT.

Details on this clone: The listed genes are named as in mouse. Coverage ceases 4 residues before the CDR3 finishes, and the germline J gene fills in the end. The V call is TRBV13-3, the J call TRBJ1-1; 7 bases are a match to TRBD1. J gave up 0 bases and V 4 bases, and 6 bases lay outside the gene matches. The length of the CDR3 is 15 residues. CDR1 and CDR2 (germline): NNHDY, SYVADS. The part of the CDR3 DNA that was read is TGTGCCAGCAGTCCCAGGACAGGAGCAAACACA. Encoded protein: CASSPRTGANT. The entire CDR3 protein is CASSPRTGANTEVFF.

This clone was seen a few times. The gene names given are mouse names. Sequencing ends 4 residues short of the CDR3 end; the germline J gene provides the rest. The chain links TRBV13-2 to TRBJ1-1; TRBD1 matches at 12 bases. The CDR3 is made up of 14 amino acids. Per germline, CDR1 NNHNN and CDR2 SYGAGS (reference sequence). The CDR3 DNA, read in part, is TGTGCCAGCGGTGTCCGGGACAGGGGGCGA. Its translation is CASGVRDRGR. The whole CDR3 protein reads CASGVRDRGREVFF.

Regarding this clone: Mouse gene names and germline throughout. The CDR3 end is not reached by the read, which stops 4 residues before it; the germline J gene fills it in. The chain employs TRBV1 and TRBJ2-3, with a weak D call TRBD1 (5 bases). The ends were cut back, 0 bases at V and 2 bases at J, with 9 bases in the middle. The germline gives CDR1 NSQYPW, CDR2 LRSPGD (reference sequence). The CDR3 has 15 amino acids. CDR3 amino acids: CTCSADGGVAETLYF. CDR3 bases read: TGCACCTGCAGTGCAGATGGAGGGGTTGCAGAA. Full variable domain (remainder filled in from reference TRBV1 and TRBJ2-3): VTLLEQNPRWRLVPRGQAVNLRCILKNSQYPWMSWYQQDLQKQLQWLFTLRSPGDKEVKSLPGADYLATRVTDTELRLQVANMSQGRTLYCTCSADGGVAETLYFGSGTRLTVL.

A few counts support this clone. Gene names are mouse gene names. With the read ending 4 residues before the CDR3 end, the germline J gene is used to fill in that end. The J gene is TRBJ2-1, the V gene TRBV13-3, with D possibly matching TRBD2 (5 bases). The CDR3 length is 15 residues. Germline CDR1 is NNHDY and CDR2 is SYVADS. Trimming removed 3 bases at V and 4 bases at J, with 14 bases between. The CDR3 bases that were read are TGTGCCAGCAGTGCTCCCCTGGGCCGTTATGCT. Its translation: CASSAPLGRYA. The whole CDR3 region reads CASSAPLGRYAEQFF.

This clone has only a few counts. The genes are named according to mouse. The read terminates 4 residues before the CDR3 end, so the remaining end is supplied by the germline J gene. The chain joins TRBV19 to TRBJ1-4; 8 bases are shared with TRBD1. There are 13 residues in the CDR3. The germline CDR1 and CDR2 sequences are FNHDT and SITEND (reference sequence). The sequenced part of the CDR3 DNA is TGTGCCAGCAGTATGACAGGGGCCGAA. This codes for CASSMTGAE. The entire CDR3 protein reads CASSMTGAERLFF. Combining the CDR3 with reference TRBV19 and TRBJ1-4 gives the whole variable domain GGIITQTPKFLIGQEGQKLTLKCQQNFNHDTMYWYRQDSGKGLRLIYYSITENDLQKGDLSEGYDASREKKSSFSLTVTSAQKNEMAVFLCASSMTGAERLFFGHGTKLSVL.